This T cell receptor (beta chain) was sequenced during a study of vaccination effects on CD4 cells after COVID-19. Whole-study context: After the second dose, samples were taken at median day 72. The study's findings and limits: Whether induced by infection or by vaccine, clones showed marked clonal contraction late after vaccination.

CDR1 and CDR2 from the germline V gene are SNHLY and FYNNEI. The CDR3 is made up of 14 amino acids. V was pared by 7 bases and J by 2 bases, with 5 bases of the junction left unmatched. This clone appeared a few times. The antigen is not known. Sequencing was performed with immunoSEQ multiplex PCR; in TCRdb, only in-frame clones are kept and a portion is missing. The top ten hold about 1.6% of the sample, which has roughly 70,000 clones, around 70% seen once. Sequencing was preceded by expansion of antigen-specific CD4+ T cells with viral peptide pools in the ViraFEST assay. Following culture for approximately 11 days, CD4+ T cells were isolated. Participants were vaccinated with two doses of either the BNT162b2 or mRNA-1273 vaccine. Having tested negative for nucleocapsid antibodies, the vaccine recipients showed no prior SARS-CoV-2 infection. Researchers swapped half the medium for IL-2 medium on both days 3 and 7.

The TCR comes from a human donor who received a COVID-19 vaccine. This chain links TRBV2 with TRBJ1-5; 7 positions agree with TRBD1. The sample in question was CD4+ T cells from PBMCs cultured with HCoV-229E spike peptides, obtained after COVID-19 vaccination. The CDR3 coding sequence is TGTGCCAGCAACCAGGGGGGGGGCAATCAGCCCCAGCATTTT. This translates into CASNQGGGNQPQHF.